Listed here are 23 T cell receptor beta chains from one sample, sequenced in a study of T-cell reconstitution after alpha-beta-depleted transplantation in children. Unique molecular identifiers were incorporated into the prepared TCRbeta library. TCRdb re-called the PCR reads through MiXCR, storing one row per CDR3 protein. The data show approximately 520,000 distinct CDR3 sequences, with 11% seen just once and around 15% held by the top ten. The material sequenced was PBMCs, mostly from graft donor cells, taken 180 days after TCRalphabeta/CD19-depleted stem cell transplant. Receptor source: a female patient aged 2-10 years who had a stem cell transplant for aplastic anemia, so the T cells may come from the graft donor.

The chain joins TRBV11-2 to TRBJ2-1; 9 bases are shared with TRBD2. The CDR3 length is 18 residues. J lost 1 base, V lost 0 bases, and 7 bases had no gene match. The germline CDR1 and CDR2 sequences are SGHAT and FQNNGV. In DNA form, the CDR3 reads TGTGCCAGCAGCTTAGATGTTCTAGCGGGGCCTTCCTACAATGAGCAGTTCTTC. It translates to CASSLDVLAGPSYNEQFF.

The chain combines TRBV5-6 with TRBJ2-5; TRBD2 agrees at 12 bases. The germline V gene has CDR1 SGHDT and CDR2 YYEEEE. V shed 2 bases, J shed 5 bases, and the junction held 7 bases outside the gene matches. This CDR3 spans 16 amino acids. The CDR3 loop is CASSLLGLAGGETQYF. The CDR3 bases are TGTGCCAGCAGCTTATTGGGGCTAGCGGGGGGGGAGACCCAGTACTTC. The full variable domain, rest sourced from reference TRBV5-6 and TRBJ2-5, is DAGVTQSPTHLIKTRGQQVTLRCSPKSGHDTVSWYQQALGQGPQFIFQYYEEEERQRGNFPDRFSGHQFPNYSSELNVNALLLGDSALYLCASSLLGLAGGETQYFGPGTRLLVL.

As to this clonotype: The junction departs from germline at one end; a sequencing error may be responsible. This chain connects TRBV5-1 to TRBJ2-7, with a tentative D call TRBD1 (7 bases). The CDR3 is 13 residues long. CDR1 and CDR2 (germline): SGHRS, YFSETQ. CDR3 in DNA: TGCACCAGCAGCCAGGGGGGCTCCTACGAGCAGTACTTC. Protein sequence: CTSSQGGSYEQYF.

CDR3 sequence (DNA): TGTGCCAGCAGCCCACAGGCGGTTCCAGATACGCAGTATTTT. Residues: CASSPQAVPDTQYF. This rearrangement joins TRBV13 to TRBJ2-3, with a weak D call TRBD1 (5 bases). The germline V and J ends were trimmed by 5 bases and 4 bases, with 13 bases remaining between them. The germline V gene has CDR1 PRHDT and CDR2 FYEKMQ (reference sequence). The CDR3 covers 14 residues.

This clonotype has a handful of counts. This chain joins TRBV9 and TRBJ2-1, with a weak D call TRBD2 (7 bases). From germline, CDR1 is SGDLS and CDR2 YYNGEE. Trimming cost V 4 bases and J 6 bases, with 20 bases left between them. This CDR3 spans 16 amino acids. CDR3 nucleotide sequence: TGTGCCAGCAGCCTCTTTTTAGGGGGAGGGAGCAATGAGCAGTTCTTC. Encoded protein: CASSLFLGGGSNEQFF.

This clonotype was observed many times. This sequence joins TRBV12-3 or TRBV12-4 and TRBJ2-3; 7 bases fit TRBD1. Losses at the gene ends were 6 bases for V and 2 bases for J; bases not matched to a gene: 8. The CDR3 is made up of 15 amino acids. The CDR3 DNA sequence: TGTGCCAGCAGCTCGACAGGGCCTCTCACAGATACGCAGTATTTT. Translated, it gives CASSSTGPLTDTQYF.

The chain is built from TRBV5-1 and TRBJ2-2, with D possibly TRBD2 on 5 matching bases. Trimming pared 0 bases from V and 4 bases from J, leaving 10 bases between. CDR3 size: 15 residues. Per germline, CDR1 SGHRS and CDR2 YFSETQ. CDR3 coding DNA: TGCGCCAGCAGCTTGGCGGGGTTTGGCACCGGGGAGCTGTTTTTT. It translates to CASSLAGFGTGELFF.

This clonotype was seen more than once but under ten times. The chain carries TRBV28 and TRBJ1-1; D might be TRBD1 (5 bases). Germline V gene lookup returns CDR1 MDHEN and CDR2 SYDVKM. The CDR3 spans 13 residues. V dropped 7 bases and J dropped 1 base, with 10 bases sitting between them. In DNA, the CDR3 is TGTGCCAGCAATAAGGGGCCGAACACTGAAGCTTTCTTT. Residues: CASNKGPNTEAFF.

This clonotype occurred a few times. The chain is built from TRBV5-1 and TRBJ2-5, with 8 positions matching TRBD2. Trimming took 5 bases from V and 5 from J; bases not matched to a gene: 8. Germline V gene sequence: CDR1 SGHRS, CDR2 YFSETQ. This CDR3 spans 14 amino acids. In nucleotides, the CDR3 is TGCGCCAGCAGTCTGGAGCGGGAGTCGGAGACCCAGTACTTC. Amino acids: CASSLERESETQYF. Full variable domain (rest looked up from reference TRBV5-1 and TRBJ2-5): KAGVTQTPRYLIKTRGQQVTLSCSPISGHRSVSWYQQTPGQGLQFLFEYFSETQRNKGNFPGRFSGRQFSNSRSEMNVSTLELGDSALYLCASSLERESETQYFGPGTRLLVL.

Written as DNA, the CDR3 is TGTGCCACCGCAAGGGCCGGAGGGCCTATCCATGAGCAGTTCTTC. This translates into CATARAGGPIHEQFF. The rearrangement joins TRBV7-8 to TRBJ2-1, with D perhaps matching TRBD2 (6 bases). Trimming pared 10 bases from V and 8 bases from J, leaving 24 bases between. This CDR3 region has 15 residues. CDR1 and CDR2 (germline): SGHVS, FQNEAQ.

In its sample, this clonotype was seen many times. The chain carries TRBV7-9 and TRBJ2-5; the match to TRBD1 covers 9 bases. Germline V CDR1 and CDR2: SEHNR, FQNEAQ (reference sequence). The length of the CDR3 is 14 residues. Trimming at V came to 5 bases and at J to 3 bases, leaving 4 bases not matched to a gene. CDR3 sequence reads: CASSPGQGKETQYF. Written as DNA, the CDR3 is TGTGCCAGCAGCCCGGGACAGGGAAAAGAGACCCAGTACTTC.

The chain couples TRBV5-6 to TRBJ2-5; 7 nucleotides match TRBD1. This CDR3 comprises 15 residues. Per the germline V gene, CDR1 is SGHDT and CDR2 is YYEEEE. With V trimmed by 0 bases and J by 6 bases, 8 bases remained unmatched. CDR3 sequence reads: CASSLAGPGGKTQYF. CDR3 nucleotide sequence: TGTGCCAGCAGCTTGGCCGGTCCAGGGGGAAAGACCCAGTACTTC.

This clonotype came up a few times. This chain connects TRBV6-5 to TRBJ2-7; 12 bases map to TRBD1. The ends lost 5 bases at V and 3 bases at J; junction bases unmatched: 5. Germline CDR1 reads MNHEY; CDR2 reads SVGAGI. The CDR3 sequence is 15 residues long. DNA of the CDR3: TGTGCCAGCAGTAACCGGGACAGGGGGCTCTACGAGCAGTACTTC. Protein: CASSNRDRGLYEQYF.

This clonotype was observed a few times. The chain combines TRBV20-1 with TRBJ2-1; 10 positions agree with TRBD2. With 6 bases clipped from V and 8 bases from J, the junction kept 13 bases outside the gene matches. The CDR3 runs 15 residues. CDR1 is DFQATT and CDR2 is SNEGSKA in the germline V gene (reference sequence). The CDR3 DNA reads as TGCAGTGCGGGGGGAGCGGGAGGGATGCTGCATGAGCAGTTCTTC. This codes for CSAGGAGGMLHEQFF.

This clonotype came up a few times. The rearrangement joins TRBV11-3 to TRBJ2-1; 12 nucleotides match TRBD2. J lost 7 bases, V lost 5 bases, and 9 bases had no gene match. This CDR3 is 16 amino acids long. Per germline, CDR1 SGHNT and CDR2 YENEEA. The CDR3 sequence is CASSPPGLAGINEQFF. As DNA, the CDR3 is TGTGCCAGCAGCCCACCGGGACTAGCGGGTATAAATGAGCAGTTCTTC.

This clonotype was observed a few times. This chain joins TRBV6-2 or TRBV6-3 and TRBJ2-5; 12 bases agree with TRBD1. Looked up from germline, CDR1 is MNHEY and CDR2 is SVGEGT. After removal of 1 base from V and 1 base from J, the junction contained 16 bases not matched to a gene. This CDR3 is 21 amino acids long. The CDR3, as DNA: TGTGCCAGCAGTTACTGGGACAGGGGGCGATTGCAGGAATGGTCCCAAGAGACCCAGTACTTC. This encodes CASSYWDRGRLQEWSQETQYF.

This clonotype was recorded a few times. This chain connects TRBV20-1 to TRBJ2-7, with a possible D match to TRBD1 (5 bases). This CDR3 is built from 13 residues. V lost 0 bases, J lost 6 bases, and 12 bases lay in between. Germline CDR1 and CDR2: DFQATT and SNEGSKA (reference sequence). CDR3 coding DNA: TGCAGTGCTAGAGATTCCTGGACATCCGAGCAGTACTTC. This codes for CSARDSWTSEQYF.

Here the CDR3 DNA reads TGTGCCAGCAGCGCTAACAGGGTCTCTGAAGCTTTCTTT. Translation: CASSANRVSEAFF. The chain links TRBV9 to TRBJ1-1; weak D call: TRBD1 (6 bases). Germline CDR1 SGDLS, CDR2 YYNGEE. This CDR3 comprises 13 residues. V lost 3 bases, J lost 6 bases, and 12 bases lay in between.

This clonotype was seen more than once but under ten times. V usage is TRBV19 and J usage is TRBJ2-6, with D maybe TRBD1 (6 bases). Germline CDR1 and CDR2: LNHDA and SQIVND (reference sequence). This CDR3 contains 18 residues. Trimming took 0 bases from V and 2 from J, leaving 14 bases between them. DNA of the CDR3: TGTGCCAGTAGTATAGATGGGGGACAACTAACTGGGGCCAACGTCCTGACTTTC. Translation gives CASSIDGGQLTGANVLTF.

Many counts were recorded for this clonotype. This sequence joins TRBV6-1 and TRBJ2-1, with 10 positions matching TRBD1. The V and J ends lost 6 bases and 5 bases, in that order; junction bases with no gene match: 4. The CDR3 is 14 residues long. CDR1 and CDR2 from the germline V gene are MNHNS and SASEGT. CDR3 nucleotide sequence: TGTGCCAGCAGCCCGGGACAGGGGAACAATGAGCAGTTCTTC. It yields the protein CASSPGQGNNEQFF.

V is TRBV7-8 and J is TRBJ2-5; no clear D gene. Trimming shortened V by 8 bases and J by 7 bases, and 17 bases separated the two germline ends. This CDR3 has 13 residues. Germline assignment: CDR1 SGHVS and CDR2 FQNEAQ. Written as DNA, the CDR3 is TGTGCCAGCGGCGGCAGGTCCTCGAGGACCCAGTACTTC. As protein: CASGGRSSRTQYF.

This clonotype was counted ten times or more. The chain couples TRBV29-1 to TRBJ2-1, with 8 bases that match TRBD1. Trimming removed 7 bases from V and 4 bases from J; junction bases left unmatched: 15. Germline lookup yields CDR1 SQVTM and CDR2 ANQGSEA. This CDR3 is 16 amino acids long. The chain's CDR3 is CSGSGTGGFVYNEQFF. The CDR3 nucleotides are TGCAGCGGCTCCGGGACAGGCGGTTTCGTTTACAATGAGCAGTTCTTC.

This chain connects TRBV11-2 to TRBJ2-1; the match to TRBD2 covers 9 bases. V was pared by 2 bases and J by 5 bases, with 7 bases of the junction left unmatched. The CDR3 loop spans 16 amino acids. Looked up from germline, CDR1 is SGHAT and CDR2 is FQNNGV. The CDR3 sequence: CASSLLSLAGNNEQFF. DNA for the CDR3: TGTGCCAGCAGCTTACTAAGCCTAGCGGGAAACAATGAGCAGTTCTTC.